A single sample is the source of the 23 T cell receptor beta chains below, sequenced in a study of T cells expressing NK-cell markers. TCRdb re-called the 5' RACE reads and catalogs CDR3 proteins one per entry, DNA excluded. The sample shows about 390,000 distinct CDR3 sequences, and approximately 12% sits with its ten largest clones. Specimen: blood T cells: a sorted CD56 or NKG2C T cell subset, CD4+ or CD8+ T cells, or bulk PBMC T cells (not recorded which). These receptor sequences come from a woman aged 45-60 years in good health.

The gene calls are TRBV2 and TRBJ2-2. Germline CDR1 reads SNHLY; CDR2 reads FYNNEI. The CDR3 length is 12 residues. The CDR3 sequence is CASKRSAEGLFF.

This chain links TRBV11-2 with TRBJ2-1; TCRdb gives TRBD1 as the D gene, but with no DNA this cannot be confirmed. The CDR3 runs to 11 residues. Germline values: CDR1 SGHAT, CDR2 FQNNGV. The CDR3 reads CASHRGNEQFF.

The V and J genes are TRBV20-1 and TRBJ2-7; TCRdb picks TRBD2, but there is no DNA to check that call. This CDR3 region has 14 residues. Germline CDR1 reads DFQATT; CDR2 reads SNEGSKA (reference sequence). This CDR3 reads CSARDYESLYEQYF.

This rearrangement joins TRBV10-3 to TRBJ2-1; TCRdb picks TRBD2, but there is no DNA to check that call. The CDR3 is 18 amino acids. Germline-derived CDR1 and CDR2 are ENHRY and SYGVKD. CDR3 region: CAISESPILAGGLREQFF.

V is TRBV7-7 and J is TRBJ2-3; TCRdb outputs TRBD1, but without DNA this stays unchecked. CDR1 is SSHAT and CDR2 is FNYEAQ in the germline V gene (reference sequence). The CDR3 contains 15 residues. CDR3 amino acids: CASSLSPNPPDTQYF.

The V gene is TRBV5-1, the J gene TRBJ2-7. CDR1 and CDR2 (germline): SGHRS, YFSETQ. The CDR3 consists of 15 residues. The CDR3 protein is CASSPQTTSSYEQYF.

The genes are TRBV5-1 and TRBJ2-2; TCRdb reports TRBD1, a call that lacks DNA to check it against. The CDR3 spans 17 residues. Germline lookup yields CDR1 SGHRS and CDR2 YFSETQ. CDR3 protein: CASSLRRSTGNTGELFF.

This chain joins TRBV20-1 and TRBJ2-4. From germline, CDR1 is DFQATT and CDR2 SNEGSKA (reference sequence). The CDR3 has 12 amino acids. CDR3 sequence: CSGQAVGNIQYF.

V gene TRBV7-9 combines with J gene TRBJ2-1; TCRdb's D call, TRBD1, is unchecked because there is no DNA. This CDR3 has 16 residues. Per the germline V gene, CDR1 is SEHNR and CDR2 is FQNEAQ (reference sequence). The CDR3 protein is CASSPSGTGGRGEQFF. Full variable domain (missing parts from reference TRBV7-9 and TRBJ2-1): DTGVSQNPRHKITKRGQNVTFRCDPISEHNRLYWYRQTLGQGPEFLTYFQNEAQLEKSRLLSDRFSAERPKGSFSTLEIQRTEQGDSAMYLCASSPSGTGGRGEQFFGPGTRLTVL.

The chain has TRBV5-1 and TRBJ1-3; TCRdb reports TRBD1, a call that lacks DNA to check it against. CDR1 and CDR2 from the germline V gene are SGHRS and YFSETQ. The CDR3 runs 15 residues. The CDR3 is CASSERPQGGNTIYF. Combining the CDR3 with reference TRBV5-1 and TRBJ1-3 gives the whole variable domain KAGVTQTPRYLIKTRGQQVTLSCSPISGHRSVSWYQQTPGQGLQFLFEYFSETQRNKGNFPGRFSGRQFSNSRSEMNVSTLELGDSALYLCASSERPQGGNTIYFGEGSWLTVV.

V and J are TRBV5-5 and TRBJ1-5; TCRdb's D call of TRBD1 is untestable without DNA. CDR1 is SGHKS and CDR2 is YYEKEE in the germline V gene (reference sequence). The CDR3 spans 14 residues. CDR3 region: CASSWTFSNQPQHF. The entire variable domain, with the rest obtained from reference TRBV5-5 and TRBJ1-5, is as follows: DAGVTQSPTHLIKTRGQQVTLRCSPISGHKSVSWYQQVLGQGPQFIFQYYEKEERGRGNFPDRFSARQFPNYSSELNVNALLLGDSALYLCASSWTFSNQPQHFGDGTRLSIL.

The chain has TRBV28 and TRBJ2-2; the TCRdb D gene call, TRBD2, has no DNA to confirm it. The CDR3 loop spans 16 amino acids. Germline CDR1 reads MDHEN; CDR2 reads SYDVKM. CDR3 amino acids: CASSRLAGVSTGELFF. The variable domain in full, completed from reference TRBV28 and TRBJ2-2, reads DVKVTQSSRYLVKRTGEKVFLECVQDMDHENMFWYRQDPGLGLRLIYFSYDVKMKEKGDIPEGYSVSREKKERFSLILESASTNQTSMYLCASSRLAGVSTGELFFGEGSRLTVL.

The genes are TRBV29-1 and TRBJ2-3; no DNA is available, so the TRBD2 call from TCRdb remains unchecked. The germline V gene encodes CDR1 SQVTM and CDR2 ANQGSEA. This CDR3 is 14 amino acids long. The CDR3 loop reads CSVEIGGRTDTQYF.

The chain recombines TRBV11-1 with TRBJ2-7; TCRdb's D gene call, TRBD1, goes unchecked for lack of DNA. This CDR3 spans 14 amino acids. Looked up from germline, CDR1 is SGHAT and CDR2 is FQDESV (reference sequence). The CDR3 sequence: CASSPPGADYEQYF. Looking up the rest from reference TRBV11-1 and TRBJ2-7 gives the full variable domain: EAEVAQSPRYKITEKSQAVAFWCDPISGHATLYWYRQILGQGPELLVQFQDESVVDDSQLPKDRFSAERLKGVDSTLKIQPAELGDSAMYLCASSPPGADYEQYFGPGTRLTVT.

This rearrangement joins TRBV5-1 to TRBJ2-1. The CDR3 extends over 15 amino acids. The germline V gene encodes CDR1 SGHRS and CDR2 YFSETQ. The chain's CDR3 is CASSTALRKHNEQFF. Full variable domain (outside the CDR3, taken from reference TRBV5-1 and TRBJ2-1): KAGVTQTPRYLIKTRGQQVTLSCSPISGHRSVSWYQQTPGQGLQFLFEYFSETQRNKGNFPGRFSGRQFSNSRSEMNVSTLELGDSALYLCASSTALRKHNEQFFGPGTRLTVL.

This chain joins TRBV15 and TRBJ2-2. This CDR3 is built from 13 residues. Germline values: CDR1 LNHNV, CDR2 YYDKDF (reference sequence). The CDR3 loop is CATSRSVYGELFF.

The CDR3 protein is CAWTAGTSGTHYEQFF. The J gene is TRBJ2-1, the V gene TRBV30; TCRdb's D call, TRBD2, is unchecked because there is no DNA. CDR3 length equals 16 residues. The V gene's germline CDR1 is GTSNPN and CDR2 SVGIG (reference sequence).

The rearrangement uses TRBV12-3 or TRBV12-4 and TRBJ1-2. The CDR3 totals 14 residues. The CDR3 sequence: CASSFSGGRGGYTF.

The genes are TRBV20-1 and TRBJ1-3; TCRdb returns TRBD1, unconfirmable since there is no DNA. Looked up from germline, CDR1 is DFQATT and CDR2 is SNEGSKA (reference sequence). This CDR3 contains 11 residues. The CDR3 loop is CSAGTKDTIYF.

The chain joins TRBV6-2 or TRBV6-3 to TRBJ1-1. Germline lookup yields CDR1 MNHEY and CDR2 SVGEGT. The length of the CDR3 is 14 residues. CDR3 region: CASSYSGQGTEAFF.

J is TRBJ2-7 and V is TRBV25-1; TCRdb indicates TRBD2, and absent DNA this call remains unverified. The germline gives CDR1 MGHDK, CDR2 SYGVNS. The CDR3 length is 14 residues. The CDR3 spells CASNPPGGIYEQYF.

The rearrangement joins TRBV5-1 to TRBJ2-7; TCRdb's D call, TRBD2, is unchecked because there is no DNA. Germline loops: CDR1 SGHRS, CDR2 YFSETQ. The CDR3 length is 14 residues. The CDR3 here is CASSLGRVSYEQYF.

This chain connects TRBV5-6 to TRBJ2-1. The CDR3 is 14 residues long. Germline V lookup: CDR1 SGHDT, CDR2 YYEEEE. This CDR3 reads CASSLVDQVNEQFF.